The next 21 T cell receptor beta chains were all read from a single sample in a study of blood T cell repertoires in COVID-19 (dated by TCRdb to about 2020). Libraries were built with the immunoSEQ multiplex PCR assay. The table comes from immuneACCESS by way of TCRdb, which keeps in-frame sequences with V and J called. Part of the clones is missing from these tables; in studies checked, under half for an unresolved V gene and the rest for unknown reasons. Recorded for this sample are tens of thousands of clones; roughly 87% of them occurred a single time. The ten largest clones capture around 23% of the sample. Sample: peripheral blood. These receptors were obtained from a woman older than 75 with COVID-19, enrolled during active disease.

This rearrangement joins TRBV11-2 to TRBJ1-3; D is possibly TRBD1 (5 bases). V lost 7 bases to trimming and J lost 4 bases, with 11 bases between them. Germline V lookup: CDR1 SGHAT, CDR2 FQNNGV. CDR3 length: 13 amino acids. In nucleotides, the CDR3 is TGTGCCAGCAACCCCTCAGGGGGAAACACCATATATTTT. It codes for CASNPSGGNTIYF.

The genes are TRBV5-1 and TRBJ2-3, with TRBD2 identical over 11 bases. V was clipped by 4 bases and J by 4 bases; unmatched bases: 8. CDR3 length equals 16 residues. The germline V gene encodes CDR1 SGHRS and CDR2 YFSETQ. CDR3 sequence reads: CASSPYLAGGPDTQYF. Here the CDR3 DNA reads TGCGCCAGCAGCCCTTACTTAGCGGGGGGGCCAGATACGCAGTATTTT.

The chain recombines TRBV5-1 with TRBJ1-2, with 9 bases fitting TRBD1. Germline CDR1 reads SGHRS; CDR2 reads YFSETQ. This CDR3 contains 14 residues. J lost 6 bases, V lost 4 bases, and 7 bases had no gene match. In DNA, the CDR3 is TGCGCCAGCAGCCCCTTAACAGGGGGCCATGGCTACACCTTC. Translation gives CASSPLTGGHGYTF. Based on the CDR3 plus reference TRBV5-1 and TRBJ1-2, the full variable domain is KAGVTQTPRYLIKTRGQQVTLSCSPISGHRSVSWYQQTPGQGLQFLFEYFSETQRNKGNFPGRFSGRQFSNSRSEMNVSTLELGDSALYLCASSPLTGGHGYTFGSGTRLTVV.

The chain employs TRBV5-1 and TRBJ2-1; 7 bases line up with TRBD1. The junction had 7 bases not matched to a gene; V was cut back by 4 bases and J by 3 bases. CDR1 and CDR2 from the germline V gene are SGHRS and YFSETQ. This CDR3 is built from 15 residues. The CDR3 nucleotides are TGCGCCAGCAGCGAGGGACAGACTCACTACAATGAGCAGTTCTTC. Translating gives CASSEGQTHYNEQFF.

The CDR3: CASTPGQGKGGYTF. The CDR3 DNA is TGTGCCAGCACCCCGGGACAGGGGAAGGGAGGCTACACCTTC. The chain is built from TRBV27 and TRBJ1-2, with TRBD1 matching over 10 bases. V lost 7 bases, J lost 8 bases, and 10 bases stayed unmatched. The CDR3 loop spans 14 amino acids. CDR1 and CDR2 from the germline V gene are MNHEY and SMNVEV (reference sequence).

The chain has TRBV2 and TRBJ2-5; 12 bases fit TRBD2. The CDR3 runs 13 residues. The V segment lost 6 bases and the J segment 5 bases; nucleotides outside the gene matches: 1. CDR1 is SNHLY, CDR2 FYNNEI, per germline. The CDR3 region has the DNA TGTGCCAGCAGGGGGACTAGCGGGGAGACCCAGTACTTC. Its translation is CASRGTSGETQYF.

The chain recombines TRBV10-2 with TRBJ1-3; D might be TRBD1 (6 bases). Deletions cut 0 bases from V and 4 bases from J, with 19 bases between. The CDR3 consists of 18 residues. Germline V CDR1 and CDR2: WSHSY, SAAADI. The CDR3 is CASSESGTSGTRGNTIYF. The CDR3 nucleotides read TGCGCCAGCAGTGAGTCGGGCACCTCAGGGACACGAGGAAACACCATATATTTT.

This clone was observed a handful of times. The V and J genes are TRBV7-2 and TRBJ1-5; D is unclear. Trimming took 5 bases from V and 0 from J, leaving 11 bases between them. The CDR3 extends over 15 amino acids. CDR1 SGHTA and CDR2 FQGNSA come from the germline V gene. CDR3 residues: CASSLDGLSNQPQHF. The CDR3 DNA follows: TGTGCCAGCAGCCTCGACGGACTTAGCAATCAGCCCCAGCATTTT.

This clone was seen only a few times. The V and J genes are TRBV4-1 and TRBJ2-1, with 13 bases that match TRBD2. V trimming: 4 bases; J trimming: 0 bases; junction bases outside the gene matches: 9. The CDR3 spans 19 residues. The germline V gene has CDR1 MGHRA and CDR2 YSYEKL. CDR3 DNA sequence: TGCGCCAGCAGCCCGATAGGGACTAGCGGGGCGAGCTCCTACAATGAGCAGTTCTTC. It is translated as CASSPIGTSGASSYNEQFF.

This chain links TRBV13 with TRBJ1-3; D remains ambiguous. The CDR3 runs 16 residues. V lost 2 bases and J 0 bases, leaving 11 bases between the germline ends. Germline V lookup: CDR1 PRHDT, CDR2 FYEKMQ (reference sequence). The CDR3 region has the DNA TGTGCCAGCAGCTTACGGGTTCCCCTCTCTGGAAACACCATATATTTT. It encodes CASSLRVPLSGNTIYF.

The rearrangement uses TRBV30 and TRBJ1-2, with D tentatively TRBD1 (6 bases). V dropped 8 bases and J dropped 7 bases, with 17 bases sitting between them. Germline V gives CDR1 GTSNPN, CDR2 SVGIG (reference sequence). There are 12 residues in the CDR3. The chain's CDR3 is CARRQTGSGYTF. In DNA form, the CDR3 reads TGTGCCCGCCGCCAAACAGGGAGTGGCTACACCTTC.

CDR3 nucleotides: TGTGCCAGCAGCCAAGTCGCGCAGGGGGCGAGGAAGACCCAGTACTTC. Translation gives CASSQVAQGARKTQYF. The V call is TRBV3-1 (or the pseudogene TRBV3-2), the J call TRBJ2-5; 8 positions match TRBD1. CDR1 LGHDT and CDR2 YNNKEL come from the germline V gene (reference sequence). After removal of 1 base from V and 6 bases from J, the junction contained 10 bases not matched to a gene. The CDR3 loop spans 16 amino acids.

J is TRBJ1-1 and V is TRBV7-9; weak D call: TRBD1 (5 bases). This CDR3 is built from 12 residues. V was trimmed by 8 bases and J by 0 bases, leaving 7 bases between them. Germline CDR1 and CDR2: SEHNR and FQNEAQ (reference sequence). CDR3 DNA: TGTGCCAGCGGGGGGATGAACACTGAAGCTTTCTTT. The encoded protein is CASGGMNTEAFF. Together with reference TRBV7-9 and TRBJ1-1, the CDR3 gives the full variable domain: DTGVSQNPRHKITKRGQNVTFRCDPISEHNRLYWYRQTLGQGPEFLTYFQNEAQLEKSRLLSDRFSAERPKGSFSTLEIQRTEQGDSAMYLCASGGMNTEAFFGQGTRLTVV.

This chain joins TRBV5-1 and TRBJ2-7; TRBD1 might be the D (6 bases). The V gene lost 0 bases and the J gene lost 3 bases, with 22 bases spanning the gap. The length of the CDR3 is 18 residues. CDR1 and CDR2 (germline): SGHRS, YFSETQ. CDR3 in amino acids: CASSLATPGQNSLYEQYF. The CDR3 DNA is TGCGCCAGCAGCTTGGCAACCCCGGGACAAAATTCCCTCTACGAGCAGTACTTC.

The chain has TRBV5-1 and TRBJ1-3, with a possible D match to TRBD1 (6 bases). CDR1 is SGHRS, CDR2 YFSETQ, per germline. This CDR3 is built from 15 residues. The V gene lost 6 bases and the J gene lost 0 bases, with 13 bases spanning the gap. In nucleotides, the CDR3 is TGCGCCAGCAAAAGGGACACGAGCTCTGGAAACACCATATATTTT. Protein product: CASKRDTSSGNTIYF.

Only a few counts were recorded for this clone. This chain uses TRBV30 with TRBJ1-6, with D possibly matching TRBD1 (5 bases). This CDR3 region has 14 residues. Germline V lookup: CDR1 GTSNPN, CDR2 SVGIG (reference sequence). V lost 1 base, J lost 7 bases, and 11 bases lay in between. The CDR3 spells CAWSADTFNSPLHF. CDR3 DNA: TGTGCCTGGAGTGCGGACACATTCAATTCACCCCTCCACTTT.

The rearrangement links TRBV30 to TRBJ2-3; TRBD2 is a possible D gene (5 bases). From germline, CDR1 is GTSNPN and CDR2 SVGIG (reference sequence). The CDR3 contains 13 residues. Trimming cost V 1 base and J 4 bases, with 9 bases left between them. For the CDR3, the DNA is TGTGCCTGGAGTGGTGGACTTTCAGATACGCAGTATTTT. Its protein is CAWSGGLSDTQYF.

This clone appeared once. V and J are TRBV7-2 and TRBJ2-5; 12 nucleotides agree with TRBD2. This CDR3 comprises 15 residues. With 2 bases clipped from V and 5 bases from J, the junction kept 3 bases outside the gene matches. The V gene's germline CDR1 is SGHTA and CDR2 FQGNSA. CDR3: CASSLSSGGAETQYF. CDR3 DNA: TGTGCCAGCAGCTTATCTAGCGGGGGGGCGGAGACCCAGTACTTC.

The chain employs TRBV10-2 and TRBJ2-3; 10 bases line up with TRBD2. The germline CDR1 and CDR2 sequences are WSHSY and SAAADI. The CDR3 loop spans 17 amino acids. Germline trimming cut 1 base from V and 0 bases from J; bases unmatched to any gene: 4. The CDR3 loop reads CASSEWGSGGSTDTQYF. The CDR3 coding sequence is TGCGCCAGCAGTGAGTGGGGTAGCGGGGGGAGCACAGATACGCAGTATTTT.

The rearrangement links TRBV30 to TRBJ1-3, with D perhaps TRBD1 (5 bases). Trimming shortened V by 4 bases and J by 4 bases, and 11 bases separated the two germline ends. The CDR3 is 13 residues long. Germline V gene data show CDR1 as GTSNPN and CDR2 as SVGIG (reference sequence). The CDR3 protein is CAWNTGGGNTIYF. As DNA, the CDR3 is TGTGCCTGGAACACGGGGGGGGGAAACACCATATATTTT.

CDR3 in DNA: TGCAGTGCTAGTGGGGACTTAGGGGTGAACACCGGGGAGCTGTTTTTT. Translated: CSASGDLGVNTGELFF. V and J are TRBV20-1 and TRBJ2-2; D perhaps matches TRBD2 (6 bases). V lost 3 bases, J lost 1 base, and 15 bases lay in between. Germline V gene sequence: CDR1 DFQATT, CDR2 SNEGSKA (reference sequence). The CDR3 runs to 16 residues.